The 32 T cell receptor beta chains below come from one sample, sequenced in a study of patients and donors after allogeneic stem cell transplantation. TCRdb re-called the RT-PCR reads through MiXCR, storing one row per CDR3 protein. The data hold about 200,000 distinct CDR3 sequences, with 38% observed a single time. Material: blood, either unsorted or a sorted T cell fraction (not recorded which). The source of these receptors is a human donor who was either an allogeneic HSCT recipient or a stem cell or donor lymphocyte infusion donor (not recorded which). It is not recorded whose cells these are; they may come from a transplant donor.

This clonotype turned up a few times. A junction boundary mismatches the germline segment, possibly from a read error. The rearrangement uses TRBV5-1 and TRBJ1-1, with no clear D. The germline V gene has CDR1 SGHRS and CDR2 YFSETQ. CDR3 length: 13 residues. The CDR3, as DNA: TGCGCCAGCAGCTTGGACGGGGAGGGTACAACTCACTTT. Protein sequence: CASSLDGEGTTHF.

This clonotype was observed many times. The genes are TRBV5-1 and TRBJ1-2; D remains unclear. The CDR3 sequence is 11 residues long. Germline V gene lookup returns CDR1 SGHRS and CDR2 YFSETQ. Trimming removed 7 bases from V and 8 bases from J, with 12 bases in between. This CDR3 is CASGEGRGYTF. CDR3 sequence (DNA): TGCGCCAGCGGAGAAGGACGGGGCTACACCTTC.

The V call is TRBV5-8, the J call TRBJ2-3; the D gene is possibly TRBD2 (5 bases). The CDR3 has 11 amino acids. The V and J ends lost 4 bases and 11 bases respectively, with 11 bases between them. CDR1 and CDR2 from the germline V gene are SGHTS and YDEGEE. The CDR3 DNA reads as TGTGCCAGCAGCCCGGGCGAGGGGCAGTATTTT. It translates to CASSPGEGQYF.

The chain couples TRBV4-3 to TRBJ2-7; 10 nucleotides line up with TRBD1. Germline V CDR1 and CDR2: LGHNA, YSLEER. This CDR3 comprises 15 residues. The junction had 7 bases not matched to a gene; V was cut back by 2 bases and J by 6 bases. The CDR3 bases are TGCGCCAGCAGCCAATGGGACAGGGGAGCAAGCGAGCAGTACTTC. This gives the protein CASSQWDRGASEQYF.

This clonotype was seen a few times. V gene TRBV30 combines with J gene TRBJ1-2; 8 bases are a match to TRBD1. Trimming at V came to 6 bases and at J to 8 bases, leaving 5 bases not matched to a gene. Germline loops: CDR1 GTSNPN, CDR2 SVGIG (reference sequence). The CDR3 is 11 amino acids. The CDR3 is CACLDREGYTF. Written as DNA, the CDR3 is TGTGCCTGCCTGGACAGGGAGGGCTACACCTTC.

The genes are TRBV28 and TRBJ1-5; D is possibly TRBD1 (5 bases). The V end was cut by 5 bases, the J end by 5 bases, with 16 bases between. This CDR3 has 15 residues. Germline CDR1 MDHEN, CDR2 SYDVKM. The CDR3 coding sequence is TGTGCCAGCAGTCCCCGGGGGGGTTTGGATCAGCCCCAGCATTTT. Translation gives CASSPRGGLDQPQHF.

This clonotype was seen more than once but under ten times. A read error may account for a junction end that differs from germline. The chain employs TRBV7-9 and TRBJ1-2, with D possibly being TRBD1 (5 bases). This CDR3 contains 11 residues. The V gene's germline CDR1 is SEHNR and CDR2 FQNEAQ (reference sequence). The CDR3, as DNA: TGTGCCAGCAGCTTCGGGGGACCTAAGGCCTTC. Encoded protein: CASSFGGPKAF.

This rearrangement joins TRBV7-2 to TRBJ1-1; a possible D gene is TRBD1 (6 bases). Between the trimmed V and J ends, which lost 4 bases and 3 bases, there was a span of 12 bases. The CDR3 extends over 14 amino acids. CDR1 is SGHTA, CDR2 FQGNSA, per germline. The CDR3: CASSSGNRDTEAFF. In nucleotides, the CDR3 is TGTGCCAGCAGCTCAGGGAACAGGGACACTGAAGCTTTCTTT. The full variable domain, completed using reference TRBV7-2 and TRBJ1-1, is GAGVSQSPSNKVTEKGKDVELRCDPISGHTALYWYRQSLGQGLEFLIYFQGNSAPDKSGLPSDRFSAERTGGSVSTLTIQRTQQEDSAVYLCASSSGNRDTEAFFGQGTRLTVV.

This clonotype was seen at least ten times. This rearrangement joins TRBV7-6 to TRBJ1-4; 7 positions agree with TRBD1. The CDR3 runs to 15 residues. V was clipped by 5 bases and J by 8 bases; unmatched bases: 11. Germline V lookup: CDR1 SGHVS, CDR2 FNYEAQ. CDR3 in DNA: TGTGCCAGCAGCCCAGGGGGACAGCGCTGGGAAAAACTGTTTTTT. Protein sequence: CASSPGGQRWEKLFF. The variable domain in full, completed from reference TRBV7-6 and TRBJ1-4, reads GAGVSQSPRYKVTKRGQDVALRCDPISGHVSLYWYRQALGQGPEFLTYFNYEAQQDKSGLPNDRFSAERPEGSISTLTIQRTEQRDSAMYRCASSPGGQRWEKLFFGSGTQLSVL.

The chain has TRBV4-1 and TRBJ1-5; no clear D. Germline lookup yields CDR1 MGHRA and CDR2 YSYEKL. This CDR3 region has 14 residues. Deletions cut 1 base from V and 4 bases from J, with 8 bases between. The CDR3 loop is CASSQVSTNQPQHF. CDR3 DNA sequence: TGCGCCAGCAGCCAAGTTAGTACAAATCAGCCCCAGCATTTT.

The chain has TRBV12-3 or TRBV12-4 and TRBJ1-1; D gene unclear. The CDR3 consists of 11 residues. The V and J ends lost 8 bases and 6 bases respectively, with 10 bases between them. CDR3 residues: CASSSGPEAFF. In DNA, the CDR3 is TGTGCCAGCTCCTCGGGCCCTGAAGCTTTCTTT.

The rearrangement uses TRBV10-3 and TRBJ2-5, with a possible D match to TRBD1 (5 bases). There are 16 residues in the CDR3. Between the trimmed V and J ends, which lost 3 bases and 7 bases, there was a span of 21 bases. Germline CDR1 reads ENHRY; CDR2 reads SYGVKD. CDR3 in amino acids: CAISDATPGLLGTQYF. CDR3 in DNA: TGTGCCATCAGTGATGCTACCCCAGGGCTCCTCGGGACCCAGTACTTC.

This clonotype was picked up a small number of times. The V and J genes are TRBV12-3 or TRBV12-4 and TRBJ1-3; D is unclear. The germline V and J ends were trimmed by 3 bases and 4 bases, with 4 bases remaining between them. The CDR3 extends over 12 amino acids. CDR3 nucleotides: TGTGCCAGCAGTTTTACGGGAAACACCATATATTTT. This sequence encodes CASSFTGNTIYF.

The rearrangement uses TRBV5-1 and TRBJ2-7; possible D gene TRBD2, 5 bases. Trimming took 3 bases from V and 4 from J, leaving 11 bases between them. Germline V CDR1 and CDR2: SGHRS, YFSETQ. The CDR3 has 13 amino acids. CDR3 nucleotide sequence: TGCGCCAGCAGCTCAACAAGGGAGTACGAGCAGTACTTC. It specifies CASSSTREYEQYF. Using reference TRBV5-1 and TRBJ2-7 for the parts outside the CDR3, the full variable domain is KAGVTQTPRYLIKTRGQQVTLSCSPISGHRSVSWYQQTPGQGLQFLFEYFSETQRNKGNFPGRFSGRQFSNSRSEMNVSTLELGDSALYLCASSSTREYEQYFGPGTRLTVT.

V is TRBV24-1 and J is TRBJ1-1; D is uncertain. Trimming pared 5 bases from V and 11 bases from J, leaving 11 bases between. From germline, CDR1 is KGHDR and CDR2 SFDVKD. CDR3 size: 11 residues. CDR3 sequence reads: CATSVGREAFF. The CDR3 DNA follows: TGTGCCACCAGTGTCGGACGGGAGGCTTTCTTT.

This clonotype has more than one count but fewer than ten. V and J are TRBV28 and TRBJ2-1; TRBD1 matches 8 bases. Germline CDR1 reads MDHEN; CDR2 reads SYDVKM. This CDR3 has 14 residues. The V and J ends lost 6 bases and 7 bases, in that order; junction bases with no gene match: 8. The CDR3 nucleotides are TGTGCCAGCAGCCAGGGGGCCCCATGGAATGAGCAGTTCTTC. Its protein is CASSQGAPWNEQFF.

The chain is built from TRBV12-3 or TRBV12-4 and TRBJ2-1, with TRBD1 matching 8 bases. The CDR3 covers 15 residues. V lost 6 bases and J lost 0; bases outside the gene matches: 4. CDR3 amino acids: CASRPDRASYNEQFF. The CDR3 nucleotides are TGTGCCAGCAGGCCGGACAGGGCCTCCTACAATGAGCAGTTCTTC.

The chain employs TRBV7-9 and TRBJ2-5; 7 bases fit TRBD2. The V segment lost 3 bases and the J segment 7 bases; nucleotides outside the gene matches: 8. Per germline, CDR1 SEHNR and CDR2 FQNEAQ (reference sequence). CDR3 length: 14 amino acids. The CDR3 is CASSLASGKGTQYF. Written as DNA, the CDR3 is TGTGCCAGCAGCTTGGCTAGCGGAAAGGGGACCCAGTACTTC.

The rearrangement uses TRBV5-5 and TRBJ1-6; possibly TRBD1 for D (5 bases). This CDR3 spans 14 amino acids. Looked up from germline, CDR1 is SGHKS and CDR2 is YYEKEE (reference sequence). Trimming stripped 1 base from V and 9 bases from J, with 11 bases between. Written as DNA, the CDR3 is TGTGCCAGCAGCTTGTCAGGGTACAGTTCACCCCTCCACTTT. Protein sequence: CASSLSGYSSPLHF.

The chain employs TRBV6-6 and TRBJ2-1; the D gene is possibly TRBD2 (6 bases). Germline values: CDR1 MNHNY, CDR2 SVGAGI (reference sequence). The CDR3 has 14 residues. The ends were cut back, 2 bases at V and 7 bases at J, with 12 bases in the middle. The CDR3 protein is CASSYALALNEQFF. The CDR3 coding sequence is TGTGCCAGCAGTTACGCCCTAGCGTTGAATGAGCAGTTCTTC.

This clonotype was counted ten times or more. The V call is TRBV12-3 or TRBV12-4, the J call TRBJ1-2; 9 bases agree with TRBD1. V lost 1 base, J lost 4 bases, and 1 base stayed unmatched. There are 14 residues in the CDR3. The chain's CDR3 is CASSLDRGPYGYTF. CDR3 in DNA: TGTGCCAGCAGTTTAGACAGGGGGCCCTATGGCTACACCTTC.

This chain links TRBV20-1 with TRBJ2-3; no reliable D call. This CDR3 comprises 15 residues. The germline V gene has CDR1 DFQATT and CDR2 SNEGSKA (reference sequence). The V end was cut by 3 bases, the J end by 7 bases, with 20 bases between. The DNA of the CDR3 is TGCAGTGCTAGTGCCTGGTCTAAGTTGGCTAATACGCAGTATTTT. This translates into CSASAWSKLANTQYF.

This clonotype was observed a handful of times. CDR3 amino acids: CASSLVGAGNTEAFF. The CDR3 DNA is TGTGCCAGCAGCTTAGTAGGGGCTGGGAACACTGAAGCTTTCTTT. The J gene is TRBJ1-1, the V gene TRBV7-9; TRBD1 is a possible D gene (5 bases). With 1 base removed from V and 1 base from J, the gap between germline ends came to 10 bases. This CDR3 region has 15 residues. The germline V gene encodes CDR1 SEHNR and CDR2 FQNEAQ (reference sequence).

V and J are TRBV2 and TRBJ2-1; TRBD2 agrees at 11 bases. CDR1 SNHLY and CDR2 FYNNEI come from the germline V gene. The CDR3 sequence is 15 residues long. Trimming at V came to 4 bases and at J to 4 bases, leaving 3 bases not matched to a gene. DNA for the CDR3: TGTGCCAGCAGTGTAGCGGGGGGGTTTTACAATGAGCAGTTCTTC. Translated: CASSVAGGFYNEQFF.

This clonotype was seen a few times. The chain employs TRBV5-1 and TRBJ2-2; D unresolved. Trimming removed 0 bases from V and 2 bases from J, with 5 bases in between. The CDR3 runs to 14 residues. CDR1 and CDR2 from the germline V gene are SGHRS and YFSETQ. The CDR3 DNA reads as TGCGCCAGCAGCTTGGGCAGCAACACCGGGGAGCTGTTTTTT. Its translation: CASSLGSNTGELFF. Looking up the rest from reference TRBV5-1 and TRBJ2-2 gives the full variable domain: KAGVTQTPRYLIKTRGQQVTLSCSPISGHRSVSWYQQTPGQGLQFLFEYFSETQRNKGNFPGRFSGRQFSNSRSEMNVSTLELGDSALYLCASSLGSNTGELFFGEGSRLTVL.

The chain couples TRBV5-6 to TRBJ1-1; D remains unclear. CDR1 SGHDT and CDR2 YYEEEE come from the germline V gene. This CDR3 is built from 14 residues. Trimming removed 2 bases at V and 0 bases at J, with 8 bases between. The CDR3 reads CASSFPGMNTEAFF. CDR3 bases: TGTGCCAGCAGCTTCCCGGGTATGAACACTGAAGCTTTCTTT.

The chain is built from TRBV4-3 and TRBJ1-1, with D maybe TRBD1 (6 bases). Trimming removed 4 bases from V and 1 base from J, with 13 bases in between. Germline loops: CDR1 LGHNA, CDR2 YSLEER. This CDR3 spans 15 amino acids. The CDR3 sequence is CASSPRAQGNTEAFF. CDR3 sequence (DNA): TGCGCCAGCAGCCCACGGGCACAGGGGAACACTGAAGCTTTCTTT.

This clonotype was picked up a small number of times. J is TRBJ1-2 and V is TRBV29-1; no firm D call. Per the germline V gene, CDR1 is SQVTM and CDR2 is ANQGSEA. CDR3 length: 11 amino acids. V lost 4 bases to trimming and J lost 2 bases, with 5 bases between them. The CDR3 nucleotides are TGCAGCGTTGGGGCCAACTATGGCTACACCTTC. It encodes CSVGANYGYTF.

There are a few counts of this clonotype. The chain links TRBV4-3 to TRBJ1-5, with D unresolved. CDR1 and CDR2 (germline): LGHNA, YSLEER. This CDR3 region has 14 residues. V lost 0 bases to trimming and J lost 3 bases, with 6 bases between them. The CDR3 here is CASSQDRANQPQHF. CDR3 DNA sequence: TGCGCCAGCAGCCAAGATCGGGCCAATCAGCCCCAGCATTTT.

The V and J genes are TRBV3-1 and TRBJ1-2; D remains unclear. V was trimmed by 1 base and J by 8 bases, leaving 17 bases between them. Per germline, CDR1 LGHDT and CDR2 YNNKEL (reference sequence). CDR3 length: 15 amino acids. In DNA, the CDR3 is TGTGCCAGCAGCCAAGGACGAACAGTTCTACGCGGCTACACCTTC. It yields the protein CASSQGRTVLRGYTF.

The table lists this clonotype with a few counts. The chain has TRBV6-6 and TRBJ1-6; TRBD1 aligns across 7 bases. CDR1 and CDR2 from the germline V gene are MNHNY and SVGAGI (reference sequence). Losses at the gene ends were 5 bases for V and 2 bases for J; bases not matched to a gene: 9. This CDR3 is built from 17 residues. The CDR3 DNA sequence: TGTGCCAGCAGTCCGTCCGACAGGGAGGCCTATAATTCACCCCTCCACTTT. This codes for CASSPSDREAYNSPLHF.

This chain uses TRBV5-1 with TRBJ1-2; D remains ambiguous. Trimming removed 0 bases from V and 3 bases from J, with 9 bases in between. Germline V gene data show CDR1 as SGHRS and CDR2 as YFSETQ. The CDR3 spans 14 residues. CDR3 in amino acids: CASSLGWGYYGYTF. The CDR3 DNA is TGCGCCAGCAGCTTGGGGTGGGGATACTATGGCTACACCTTC. Full variable domain (rest looked up from reference TRBV5-1 and TRBJ1-2): KAGVTQTPRYLIKTRGQQVTLSCSPISGHRSVSWYQQTPGQGLQFLFEYFSETQRNKGNFPGRFSGRQFSNSRSEMNVSTLELGDSALYLCASSLGWGYYGYTFGSGTRLTVV.